The present entry profiles one T cell receptor beta chain with its context. Its antigen remains unidentified. V shed 6 bases and J 4 bases; nucleotides not matched to a gene: 8. This CDR3 is 15 amino acids long. Per germline, CDR1 MNHEY and CDR2 SVGEGT. The study profiled TCR beta VDJ and CDR3 using genomic DNA as template. TCRdb re-called the reads through MiXCR, storing one row per CDR3 protein. The data hold hundreds of thousands of distinct CDR3 sequences, with around 72% observed a single time. These data are taken from a study of CD8+CD57+ T cells in acquired aplastic anemia. Study in general: The study obtained an average of around 3.4 ug of DNA from sorted CD4+ and CD8+ cells. An average of about 11 million reads for CD4+ cells was obtained from healthy donors.

Study-wide results and caveats: A set of about 30 CD8+ CDR3 sequences was shared between patients and controls, and these sequences appeared highly expressed in patients. Significance was not reached for CD8+ Simpson's diversity between patients and controls.

The sample comprised sorted CD4+, CD8+, or CD8+CD57+ T cells (not recorded which) from PBMCs. The sequence derives from a human donor in good health, serving as a control. V is TRBV6-2 or TRBV6-3 and J is TRBJ2-5, with 10 bases aligning to TRBD1. The CDR3 is CASRPPGQGRETQYF. CDR3 DNA sequence: TGTGCCAGCAGACCCCCGGGACAGGGGAGAGAGACCCAGTACTTC.